This T cell receptor beta chain was observed in a study of cytomegalovirus exposure and HLA in healthy donors. The CDR3 has 16 residues. V lost 4 bases, J lost 7 bases, and 6 bases stayed unmatched. Germline V CDR1 and CDR2: SGHAT, FQNNGV. 60 Vbeta and 13 Jbeta primers were used in PCR. TCRdb's table, derived via immunoSEQ multiplex PCR, lists solely in-frame clones and lacks some. The data hold about 200,000 clones, with about 82% observed a single time. Sequenced input: PBMCs. This clonotype was sampled from a woman aged 45-65 years in good health and CMV-seronegative. V is TRBV11-2 and J is TRBJ2-1; TRBD2 matches 14 bases. Here the CDR3 reads CASSSVTSGRDNEQFF. The CDR3 DNA sequence: TGTGCCAGCAGCTCAGTGACTAGCGGGAGGGATAATGAGCAGTTCTTC.